This TCR beta chain was captured by sequencing in a study of blood T cells in healthy people across ages. The CDR3 consists of 15 residues. The J segment lost 11 bases and the V segment lost 1 base, leaving 11 bases of the junction unmatched. Primers used in a second PCR of about 6 to 11 cycles were a sample-barcoded 5' primer and a J-beta primer mix. TCRdb redid the calling of the 5' RACE reads with MiXCR, one entry per CDR3 protein. This table holds about a million distinct CDR3 sequences, 51% found once. This clonotype was seen at least ten times. This rearrangement joins TRBV12-3 or TRBV12-4 to TRBJ2-5; 9 positions match TRBD2. The TCR was taken from a woman aged 60 to 75 in good health. The sequenced material came from blood. Here the CDR3 DNA reads TGTGCCAGCAGTTTAGGGCTAGCGGGGAACAATGAGCAGTACTTC. Its translation is CASSLGLAGNNEQYF.